Following are 15 T cell receptor beta chains from one sample sequenced in a study of cytomegalovirus exposure and HLA in healthy donors (dated by TCRdb to 2017 to 2019). Library preparation was by the immunoSEQ multiplex PCR assay. A mixture of 60 forward primers for TCR Vbeta segments and 13 reverse primers for TCR Jbeta segments was used in the multiplex PCR. TCRdb retrieved this table from immuneACCESS and kept in-frame rearrangements only. Not all clones are present; in checked studies, unresolved V genes account for under half, and no reason is known for the remainder. Counted in this sample were around 70,000 clones; around 69% of them appeared once. Together, the top ten hold approximately 10% of the sample. Sequenced input: PBMCs. The receptors here all came from a human donor in good health.

The chain couples TRBV6-1 to TRBJ2-7, with 8 bases lining up with TRBD1. The CDR3 loop spans 15 amino acids. The germline V gene has CDR1 MNHNS and CDR2 SASEGT. The trim removed 5 bases at V and 7 bases at J, leaving 13 bases unmatched. The CDR3 region has the DNA TGTGCCAGCAGTCCCCCAGGGGGCTCCTCGAGTGAGCAGTACTTC. Translated: CASSPPGGSSSEQYF.

This clone was detected a few times. The chain employs TRBV30 and TRBJ1-4, with 8 bases matching TRBD1. Germline values: CDR1 GTSNPN, CDR2 SVGIG (reference sequence). V shed 3 bases, J shed 8 bases, and the junction held 5 bases outside the gene matches. The CDR3 extends over 13 amino acids. For the CDR3, the DNA is TGTGCCTGGAGGGGGCAGGGGGCAGAAAAACTGTTTTTT. Its translation is CAWRGQGAEKLFF.

The rearrangement links TRBV30 to TRBJ2-6; no reliable D call. CDR3 length equals 14 residues. Germline loops: CDR1 GTSNPN, CDR2 SVGIG (reference sequence). Trimming left V 4 bases short and J 0 bases short, with 7 bases between. The CDR3 is CAWKIDSGANVLTF. The CDR3 DNA reads TGTGCCTGGAAGATAGACTCTGGGGCCAACGTCCTGACTTTC.

The chain links TRBV18 to TRBJ2-7, with 14 bases lining up with TRBD2. The CDR3 runs 15 residues. Germline V gene data show CDR1 as KGHSH and CDR2 as LQKENI. V shed 4 bases and J 3 bases; nucleotides not matched to a gene: 2. DNA for the CDR3: TGTGCCAGCTCACACGGGACTAGCGGGAGCTACGAGCAGTACTTC. Translation gives CASSHGTSGSYEQYF.

The chain carries TRBV27 and TRBJ1-5; no firm D call. This CDR3 has 17 amino acids. Germline CDR1 is MNHEY and CDR2 is SMNVEV (reference sequence). V lost 5 bases and J 6 bases, leaving 23 bases between the germline ends. CDR3 DNA sequence: TGTGCCAGCAGTCGCACCGCGGGCCCCTCGCAGCCTCAGCCCCAGCATTTT. Translating it yields CASSRTAGPSQPQPQHF.

The chain carries TRBV6-1 and TRBJ1-1; TRBD1 matches 7 bases. Unmatched junction bases numbered 19, after V lost 4 bases and J lost 11 bases. The germline V gene has CDR1 MNHNS and CDR2 SASEGT. The CDR3 has 16 amino acids. The CDR3 loop reads CASSVLEYGTGAQAFF. As DNA, the CDR3 is TGTGCCAGCAGTGTCCTTGAATATGGCACAGGGGCTCAGGCTTTCTTT.

This clone was observed a few times. This chain connects TRBV9 to TRBJ2-7; 12 bases agree with TRBD1. The V gene's germline CDR1 is SGDLS and CDR2 YYNGEE. With 1 base clipped from V and 7 bases from J, the junction kept 15 bases outside the gene matches. This CDR3 spans 18 amino acids. The CDR3 is CASSVPQDRDRGPGEQYF. The CDR3 DNA follows: TGTGCCAGCAGCGTACCTCAGGACCGGGACAGGGGGCCGGGGGAGCAGTACTTC.

The chain combines TRBV30 with TRBJ2-2; 9 bases align to TRBD1. Germline CDR1 and CDR2: GTSNPN and SVGIG (reference sequence). CDR3 length equals 15 residues. J gave up 7 bases and V 0 bases, and 6 bases lay outside the gene matches. DNA for the CDR3: TGTGCCTGGAGTGTGAAGACAGGGGGGAGCGGGGAGCTGTTTTTT. Amino acid sequence: CAWSVKTGGSGELFF.

The chain recombines TRBV27 with TRBJ1-1; no clear D. The germline V and J ends were trimmed by 5 bases and 6 bases, with 16 bases remaining between them. CDR3 length equals 14 residues. Germline lookup yields CDR1 MNHEY and CDR2 SMNVEV (reference sequence). CDR3 sequence: CASSLLRDGAEAFF. The CDR3 coding sequence is TGTGCCAGCAGTCTTTTGCGGGATGGGGCTGAAGCTTTCTTT.

The chain combines TRBV18 with TRBJ1-1; D gene ambiguous. The CDR3 loop spans 14 amino acids. Trimming removed 4 bases from V and 2 bases from J, with 11 bases in between. The V gene's germline CDR1 is KGHSH and CDR2 LQKENI. The DNA of the CDR3 is TGTGCCAGCTCACTAACGGACTCCAACACTGAAGCTTTCTTT. It encodes CASSLTDSNTEAFF.

The V and J genes are TRBV7-8 and TRBJ1-4, with D maybe TRBD1 (6 bases). The ends were cut back, 3 bases at V and 8 bases at J, with 13 bases in the middle. CDR3 length: 14 amino acids. Germline V CDR1 and CDR2: SGHVS, FQNEAQ. CDR3 in DNA: TGTGCCAGCAGCTTCCGCAGGGGTGGAGAAAAACTGTTTTTT. It encodes CASSFRRGGEKLFF.

The V gene is TRBV6-5, the J gene TRBJ1-5; 8 positions match TRBD1. V gave up 6 bases and J gave up 7 bases; unmatched junction bases: 5. Germline CDR1 is MNHEY and CDR2 is SVGAGI. This CDR3 contains 13 residues. As DNA, the CDR3 is TGTGCCAGCAGGCCCAACAGGGGGCAGCCCCAGCATTTT. It translates to CASRPNRGQPQHF.

The CDR3 spells CASSRESGTVREAFF. The CDR3 DNA reads TGTGCCAGCAGCCGAGAGTCCGGGACAGTACGTGAAGCTTTCTTT. This chain joins TRBV4-2 and TRBJ1-1, with 7 bases aligning to TRBD1. V trimming: 4 bases; J trimming: 7 bases; junction bases outside the gene matches: 12. Germline V CDR1 and CDR2: LGHNA, YNFKEQ. The CDR3 consists of 15 residues.

The chain combines TRBV29-1 with TRBJ2-1; the match to TRBD2 covers 10 bases. The V and J ends lost 3 bases and 6 bases, in that order; junction bases with no gene match: 11. The CDR3 contains 16 residues. The V gene's germline CDR1 is SQVTM and CDR2 ANQGSEA. In DNA form, the CDR3 reads TGCAGCGTTGAGAGAGCGGGAGGGCCTCCTGGCAATGAGCAGTTCTTC. It specifies CSVERAGGPPGNEQFF.

The V and J genes are TRBV7-9 and TRBJ1-1; tentatively, D is TRBD1 (6 bases). This CDR3 has 13 residues. Germline V lookup: CDR1 SEHNR, CDR2 FQNEAQ (reference sequence). V lost 5 bases and J lost 7, with 14 bases in between. The CDR3 sequence: CASSLTPQGEAFF. CDR3 nucleotides: TGTGCCAGCAGCCTAACCCCACAGGGTGAAGCTTTCTTT.